In this sample, the clone carrying this T cell receptor (beta chain) turned up many times. What it binds is not known. This entry is derived from a study of neurological immune-mediated disorders. Notes on the study in general: For the multiple sclerosis repertoire cluster, no association with any clinical or MRI feature was found.

TCRdb used MiXCR to reprocess the 5' RACE reads, holding one entry per CDR3 protein. Counted here are around 130,000 distinct CDR3 sequences, roughly 3.1% occurring once; the ten biggest clones make up over 1%. Trimming at V came to 5 bases and at J to 4 bases, leaving 9 bases not matched to a gene. CDR3 size: 17 residues. Looked up from germline, CDR1 is SEHNR and CDR2 is FQNEAQ (reference sequence). V is TRBV7-9 and J is TRBJ2-2; 11 bases match TRBD2. Material for sequencing was PBMCs. The TCR originated in a woman under 40 with multiple sclerosis. The CDR3 sequence is CASSPGTSGTTTGELFF. CDR3 nucleotide sequence: TGTGCCAGCAGCCCAGGGACTAGCGGCACTACCACCGGGGAGCTGTTTTTT. Full variable domain (outside the CDR3, taken from reference TRBV7-9 and TRBJ2-2): DTGVSQNPRHKITKRGQNVTFRCDPISEHNRLYWYRQTLGQGPEFLTYFQNEAQLEKSRLLSDRFSAERPKGSFSTLEIQRTEQGDSAMYLCASSPGTSGTTTGELFFGEGSRLTVL.